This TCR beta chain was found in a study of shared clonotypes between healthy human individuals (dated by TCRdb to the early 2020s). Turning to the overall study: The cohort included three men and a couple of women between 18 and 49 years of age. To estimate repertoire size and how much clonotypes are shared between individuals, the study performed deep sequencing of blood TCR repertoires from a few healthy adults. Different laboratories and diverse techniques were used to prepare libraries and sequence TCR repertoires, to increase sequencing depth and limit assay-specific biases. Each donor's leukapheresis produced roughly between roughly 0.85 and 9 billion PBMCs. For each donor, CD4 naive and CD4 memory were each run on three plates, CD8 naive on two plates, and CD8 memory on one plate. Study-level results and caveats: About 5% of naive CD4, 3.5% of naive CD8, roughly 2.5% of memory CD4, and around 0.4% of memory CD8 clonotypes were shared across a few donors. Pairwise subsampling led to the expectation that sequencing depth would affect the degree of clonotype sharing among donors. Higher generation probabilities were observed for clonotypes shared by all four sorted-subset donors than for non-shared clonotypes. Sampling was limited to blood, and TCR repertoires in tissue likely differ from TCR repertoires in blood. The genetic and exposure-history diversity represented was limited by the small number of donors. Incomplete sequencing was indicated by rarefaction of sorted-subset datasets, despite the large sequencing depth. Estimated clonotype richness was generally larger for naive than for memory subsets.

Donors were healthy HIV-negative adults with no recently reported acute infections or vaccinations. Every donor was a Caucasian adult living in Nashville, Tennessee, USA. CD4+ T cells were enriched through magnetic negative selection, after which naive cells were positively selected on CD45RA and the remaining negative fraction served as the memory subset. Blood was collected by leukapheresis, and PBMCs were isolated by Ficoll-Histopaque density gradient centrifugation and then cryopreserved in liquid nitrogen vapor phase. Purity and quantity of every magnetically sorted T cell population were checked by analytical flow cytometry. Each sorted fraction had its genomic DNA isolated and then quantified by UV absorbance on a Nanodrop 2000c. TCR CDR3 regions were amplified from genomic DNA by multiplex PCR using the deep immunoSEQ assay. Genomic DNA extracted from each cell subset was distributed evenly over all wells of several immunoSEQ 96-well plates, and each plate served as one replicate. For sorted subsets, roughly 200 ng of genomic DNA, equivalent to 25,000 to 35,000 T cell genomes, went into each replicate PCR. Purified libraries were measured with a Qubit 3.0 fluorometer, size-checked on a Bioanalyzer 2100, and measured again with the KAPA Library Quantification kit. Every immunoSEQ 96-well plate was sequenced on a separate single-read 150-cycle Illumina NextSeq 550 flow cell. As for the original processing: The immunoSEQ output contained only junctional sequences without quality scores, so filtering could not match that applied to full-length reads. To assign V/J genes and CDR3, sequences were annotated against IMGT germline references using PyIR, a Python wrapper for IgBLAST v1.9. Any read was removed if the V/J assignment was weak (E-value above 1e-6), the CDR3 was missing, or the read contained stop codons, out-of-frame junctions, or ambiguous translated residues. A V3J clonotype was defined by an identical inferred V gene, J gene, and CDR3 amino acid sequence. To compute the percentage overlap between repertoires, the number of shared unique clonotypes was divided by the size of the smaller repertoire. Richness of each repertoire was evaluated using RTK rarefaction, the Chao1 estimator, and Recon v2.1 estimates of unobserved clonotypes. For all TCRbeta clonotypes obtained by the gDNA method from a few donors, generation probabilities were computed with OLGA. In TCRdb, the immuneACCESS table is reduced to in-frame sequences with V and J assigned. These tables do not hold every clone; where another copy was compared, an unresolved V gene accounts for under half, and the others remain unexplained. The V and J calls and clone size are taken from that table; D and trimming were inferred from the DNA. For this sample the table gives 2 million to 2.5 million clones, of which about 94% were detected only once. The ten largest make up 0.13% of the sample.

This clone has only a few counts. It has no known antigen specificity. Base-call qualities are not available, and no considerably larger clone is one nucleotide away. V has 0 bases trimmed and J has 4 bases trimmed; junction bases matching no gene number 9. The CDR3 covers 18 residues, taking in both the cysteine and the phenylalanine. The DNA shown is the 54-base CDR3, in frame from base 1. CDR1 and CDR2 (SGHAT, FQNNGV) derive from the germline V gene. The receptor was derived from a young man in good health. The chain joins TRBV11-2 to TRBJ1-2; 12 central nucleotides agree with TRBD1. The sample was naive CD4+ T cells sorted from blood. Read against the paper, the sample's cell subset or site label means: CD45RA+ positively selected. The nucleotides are TGTGCCAGCAGCTTAGAATTTTTTGGGACAGGGGGCAGCTATGGCTACACCTTC. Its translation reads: CASSLEFFGTGGSYGYTF.